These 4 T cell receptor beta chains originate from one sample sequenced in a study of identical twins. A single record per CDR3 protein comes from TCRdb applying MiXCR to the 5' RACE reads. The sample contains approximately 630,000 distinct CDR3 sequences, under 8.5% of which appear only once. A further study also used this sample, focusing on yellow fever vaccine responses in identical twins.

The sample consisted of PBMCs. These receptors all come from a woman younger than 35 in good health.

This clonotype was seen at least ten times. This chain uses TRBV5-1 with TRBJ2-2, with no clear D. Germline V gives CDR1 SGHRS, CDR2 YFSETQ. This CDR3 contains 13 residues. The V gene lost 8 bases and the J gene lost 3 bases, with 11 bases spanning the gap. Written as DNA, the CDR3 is TGCGCCAGTAGGTACGGAGACACCGGGGAGCTGTTTTTT. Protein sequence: CASRYGDTGELFF.

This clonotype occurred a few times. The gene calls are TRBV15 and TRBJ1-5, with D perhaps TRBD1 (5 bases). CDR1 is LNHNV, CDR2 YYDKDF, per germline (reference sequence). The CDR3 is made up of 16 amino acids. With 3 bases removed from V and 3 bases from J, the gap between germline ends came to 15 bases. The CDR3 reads CATSRNRQTLNQPQHF. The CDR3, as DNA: TGTGCCACCAGCAGGAATAGACAGACCCTCAATCAGCCCCAGCATTTT. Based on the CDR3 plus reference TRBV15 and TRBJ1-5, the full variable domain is DAMVIQNPRYQVTQFGKPVTLSCSQTLNHNVMYWYQQKSSQAPKLLFHYYDKDFNNEADTPDNFQSRRPNTSFCFLDIRSPGLGDTAMYLCATSRNRQTLNQPQHFGDGTRLSIL.

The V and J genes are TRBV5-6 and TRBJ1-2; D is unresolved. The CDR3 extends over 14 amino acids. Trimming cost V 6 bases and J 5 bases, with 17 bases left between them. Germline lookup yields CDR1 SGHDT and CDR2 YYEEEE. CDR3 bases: TGTGCCAGCAACCCGAGTGGGGTATGGTATGGCTACACCTTC. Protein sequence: CASNPSGVWYGYTF.

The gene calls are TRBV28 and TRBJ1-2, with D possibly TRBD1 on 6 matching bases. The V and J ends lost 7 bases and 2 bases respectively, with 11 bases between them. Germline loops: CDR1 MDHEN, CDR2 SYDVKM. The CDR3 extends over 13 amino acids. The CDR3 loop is CASTLGGNYGYTF. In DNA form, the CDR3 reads TGTGCCAGCACCCTAGGGGGGAACTATGGCTACACCTTC.